Included here is one T cell receptor (beta chain) sequence, with context. This specimen belongs to a study of T cells in Graves' hyperthyroidism and ophthalmopathy. It was RNA transcripts that yielded the amplified TCR beta CDR3 regions. When the TCR CDR3 underwent first-round RT-PCR, the HTBI primer set was used. MiXCR, applied by TCRdb to the multiplex PCR reads, yields one record per CDR3 protein. Of around 600,000 distinct CDR3 sequences listed, less than 45% were seen once; the top ten hold about 7%. There are 15 residues in the CDR3. Germline CDR1 reads DFQATT; CDR2 reads SNEGSKA (reference sequence). Trimming removed 8 bases at V and 3 bases at J, with 20 bases between.

Sequencing was done on a sample of peripheral blood or thyroid tissue (not recorded which). The V call is TRBV20-1, the J call TRBJ1-5, with D possibly matching TRBD1 (6 bases). The sequence came from an adult man with Graves' disease, either hyperthyroidism or ophthalmopathy (not recorded which). The CDR3 loop is CSPDQGPGINQPQHF. CDR3 in DNA: TGCAGTCCAGATCAGGGGCCCGGGATCAATCAGCCCCAGCATTTT.